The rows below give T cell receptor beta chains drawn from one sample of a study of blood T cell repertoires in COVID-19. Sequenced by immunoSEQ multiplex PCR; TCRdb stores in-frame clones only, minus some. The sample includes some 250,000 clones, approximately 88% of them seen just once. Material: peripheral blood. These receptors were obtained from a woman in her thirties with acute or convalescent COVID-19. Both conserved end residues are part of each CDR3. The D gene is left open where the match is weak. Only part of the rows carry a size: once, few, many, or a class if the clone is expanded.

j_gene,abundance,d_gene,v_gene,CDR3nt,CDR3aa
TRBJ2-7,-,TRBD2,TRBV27,TGTGCCAGCAGGCTAGCGGGGGAGACCTACGAGCAGTACTTC,CASRLAGETYEQYF
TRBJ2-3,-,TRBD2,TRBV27,TGTGCCAGCAACCCAACGTCTAGCGGAGTACAGGCTACGCAGTATTTT,CASNPTSSGVQATQYF
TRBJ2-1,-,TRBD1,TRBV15,TGTGCCACCAGCAGCCTGACAGGGTTCAGGGATGAGCAGTTCTTC,CATSSLTGFRDEQFF
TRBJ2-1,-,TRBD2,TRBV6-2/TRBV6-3,TGTGCCAGCAGTTACGGGGCACTAGCGGGAGGGGACAATGAGCAGTTCTTC,CASSYGALAGGDNEQFF
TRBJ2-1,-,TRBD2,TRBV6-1,TGTGCCAGCAGTGAACCGGGACTAGCGGGGGGAAATGAGCAGTTCTTC,CASSEPGLAGGNEQFF
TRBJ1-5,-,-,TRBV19,TGTGCCAGTAGTACCTACAGTCGAGCCAATCAGCCCCAGCATTTT,CASSTYSRANQPQHF
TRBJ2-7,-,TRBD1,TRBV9,TGTGCCAGCAGCGTAGACCCCGGGACAGGATTTACCGAGCAGTACTTC,CASSVDPGTGFTEQYF
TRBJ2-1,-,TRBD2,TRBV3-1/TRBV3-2,TGTGCCAGCAGCCCCCGGGGAGGGGACTACAATGAGCAGTTCTTC,CASSPRGGDYNEQFF
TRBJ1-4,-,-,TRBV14,TGTGCCAGCAGTCAATTTTCTATCGCAACTAATGAAAAACTGTTTTTT,CASSQFSIATNEKLFF
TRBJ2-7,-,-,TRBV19,TGTGCCAGTAGAGAAACAGGGTCCGCCTACGAGCAGTACTTC,CASRETGSAYEQYF
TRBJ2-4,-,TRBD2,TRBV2,TGTGCCAGCACCGGACTAGCCAGCATTCAGTACTTC,CASTGLASIQYF
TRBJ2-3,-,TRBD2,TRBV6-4,TGTGCCAGCACCCTCGGGACTAGCGGGAGGGCCAAAGGTTGCACAGATACGCAGTATTTT,CASTLGTSGRAKGCTDTQYF
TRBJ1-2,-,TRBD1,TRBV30,TGTGCCTGGAGTCGGGACAGGGCGAACTATGGCTACACCTTC,CAWSRDRANYGYTF
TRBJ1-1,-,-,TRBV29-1,TGCAGCGTTGAATGGTCCGGTCAGGGAATACCGTCTGAAGCTTTCTTT,CSVEWSGQGIPSEAFF
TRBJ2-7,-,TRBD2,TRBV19,TGTGCCAGTAGCCACACTAGCGGGAGACAGACCTACGAGCAGTACTTC,CASSHTSGRQTYEQYF
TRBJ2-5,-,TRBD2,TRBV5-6,TGTGCCAGCAGCTTGCCCGGACTAGCACAAGAGACCCAGTACTTC,CASSLPGLAQETQYF
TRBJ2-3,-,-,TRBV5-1,TGCGCCAGCAGCTTGAGACTCCTAGGCACAGATACGCAGTATTTT,CASSLRLLGTDTQYF
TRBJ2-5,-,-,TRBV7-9,TGTGCCAGCAGCCGGTGGGAGACCCAGTACTTC,CASSRWETQYF
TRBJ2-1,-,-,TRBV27,TGTGCCAGCAGTCCCTCGGCGGGCCCAGTATACAATGAGCAGTTCTTC,CASSPSAGPVYNEQFF
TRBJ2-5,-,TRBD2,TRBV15,TGTGCCACCAGCAGACCTGGGGGGGTGGCGGGCCAAGAGACCCAGTACTTC,CATSRPGGVAGQETQYF
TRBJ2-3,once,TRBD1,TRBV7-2,TGTGCCATGAGGACAGGGGGCTCAGATACGCAGTATTTT,CAMRTGGSDTQYF
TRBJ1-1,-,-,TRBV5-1,TGCGCCAGCAGCTTGGGGTCGTTCGCGGGGGAGAACACTGAAGCTTTCTTT,CASSLGSFAGENTEAFF
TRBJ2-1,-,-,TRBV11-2,TGTGCCAGCAGCTTAATGGCTGGACTCCGTGCCGATGAGCAGTTCTTC,CASSLMAGLRADEQFF
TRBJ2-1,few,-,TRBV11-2,TGTGCCAGCAGCTTACAGGGAAGGTACAATGAGCAGTTCTTC,CASSLQGRYNEQFF
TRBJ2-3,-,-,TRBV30,TGTGCCTGGAGTGGGAGTGCACAAGATACGCAGTATTTT,CAWSGSAQDTQYF
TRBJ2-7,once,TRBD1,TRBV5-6,TGTGCCAGCAGCTTTGGGACAGGAGTCTCCTACGAGCAGTACTTC,CASSFGTGVSYEQYF
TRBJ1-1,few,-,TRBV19,TGTGCCAGTAGTGTAAGTTCCGGGACTGAAGCTTTCTTT,CASSVSSGTEAFF
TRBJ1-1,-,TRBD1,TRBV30,TGTGCCTGGAGTGTAGTGGGACAGTATTCTGAAGCTTTCTTT,CAWSVVGQYSEAFF
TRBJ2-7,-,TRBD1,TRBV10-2,TGCGCCAGCTCGCCGGGACAGAGCTACGAGCAGTACTTC,CASSPGQSYEQYF
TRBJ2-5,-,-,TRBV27,TGTGCCAGCCAGGCCGAAACAGGGCCGCAAGAGACCCAGTACTTC,CASQAETGPQETQYF
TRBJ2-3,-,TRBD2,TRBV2,TGTGCCAGCAGTGGGGATAGCTGGGGACTAGGGACAGATACGCAGTATTTT,CASSGDSWGLGTDTQYF
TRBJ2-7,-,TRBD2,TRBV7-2,TGTGCCAGCAGCCGCTCGGGCGGGAGCTCCTACGAGCAGTACTTC,CASSRSGGSSYEQYF
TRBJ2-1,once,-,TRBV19,TGTGCCAGTAGTCCCTCGACTAGGAGCTCCTACAATGAGCAGTTCTTC,CASSPSTRSSYNEQFF
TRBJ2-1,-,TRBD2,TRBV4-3,TGCGCCAGCAGCCAGTTCGGCGGGAGCTACAATGAGCAGTTCTTC,CASSQFGGSYNEQFF
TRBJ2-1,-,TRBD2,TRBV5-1,TGCGCCAGCAGTGGGACTAGCGGGAACAATGAGCAGTTCTTC,CASSGTSGNNEQFF
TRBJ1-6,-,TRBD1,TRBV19,TGTGCCAGTAGTCCCCTGGGACAGTCTTCACCCCTCCACTTT,CASSPLGQSSPLHF
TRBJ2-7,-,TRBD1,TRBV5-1,TGCGCCAGCAGCTTGGCGGACAGGGGAATAGACGAGCAGTACTTC,CASSLADRGIDEQYF
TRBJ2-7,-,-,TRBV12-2,TGTGCAAGTCTCCCGGGACTAGCGGACTACGAGCAGTACTTC,CASLPGLADYEQYF
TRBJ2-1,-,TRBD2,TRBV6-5,TGTGCCAGCAGCCGTAGCGGGATCGTCAATGAGCAGTTCTTC,CASSRSGIVNEQFF
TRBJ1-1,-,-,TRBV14,TGTGCCAGCAGAAAAGGGGTTTATACATCGAACACTGAAGCTTTCTTT,CASRKGVYTSNTEAFF
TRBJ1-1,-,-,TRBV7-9,TGTGCCAGCAGCTTAGGGGCAGGAAAAATGAACACTGAAGCTTTCTTT,CASSLGAGKMNTEAFF
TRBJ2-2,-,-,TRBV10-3,TGTGCCATCACGGCCGGTTGGCAGGGGAACACCGGGGAGCTGTTTTTT,CAITAGWQGNTGELFF
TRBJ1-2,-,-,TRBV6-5,TGTGCCAGCAGTAAAAACAGGGTCGACTATGGCTACACCTTC,CASSKNRVDYGYTF
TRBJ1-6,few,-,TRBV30,TGTGCCTGGATTGGAACAGCAAGTAATTCACCCCTCCACTTT,CAWIGTASNSPLHF
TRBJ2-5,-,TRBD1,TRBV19,TGTGCCAGTAGTATAGATCCTACAGGACAGGGGGCAACCCAGTACTTC,CASSIDPTGQGATQYF
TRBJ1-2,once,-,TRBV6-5,TGTGCCAGCAGTTCGGGACTGAAACCTGGCTACACCTTC,CASSSGLKPGYTF
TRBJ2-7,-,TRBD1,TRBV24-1,TGTGCCACCAGTGATTCGCGCAGGGGGCCATACGAGCAGTACTTC,CATSDSRRGPYEQYF
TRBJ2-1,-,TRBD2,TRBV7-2,TGTGCCAGCAGCCTAAAGAGGTACGGCTTAGCGGGAGCATCCAATGAGCAGTTCTTC,CASSLKRYGLAGASNEQFF
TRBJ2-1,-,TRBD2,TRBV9,TGTGCCAGCAGCGTAAATGGGAGGGGCAATGAGCAGTTCTTC,CASSVNGRGNEQFF
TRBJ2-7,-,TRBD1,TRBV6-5,TGTGCCAGCAGTCCGGGACAGGGACCGTGGGAGCAGTACTTC,CASSPGQGPWEQYF
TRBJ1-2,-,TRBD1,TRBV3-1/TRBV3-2,TGTGCCAGCAGCCCGTCGACAGGGGGCGCAGGGGGCTACACCTTC,CASSPSTGGAGGYTF
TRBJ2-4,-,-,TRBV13,TGTGCCAGCAGCTTTAAGCTAGCCAAAAACATTCAGTACTTC,CASSFKLAKNIQYF
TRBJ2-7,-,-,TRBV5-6,TGTGCCAGCAGCCGCATCGACAGGTCCTACGAGCAGTACTTC,CASSRIDRSYEQYF
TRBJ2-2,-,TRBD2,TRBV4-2,TGTGCCAGCACCCCGGGAGGGGTCTTCACCGGGGAGCTGTTTTTT,CASTPGGVFTGELFF
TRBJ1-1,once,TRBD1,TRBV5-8,TGTGCCAGCAGCCATTTCTTTTCCGGACAGGGCCGATATAGCACTGAAGCTTTCTTT,CASSHFFSGQGRYSTEAFF
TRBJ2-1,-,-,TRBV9,TGTGCCAGCAGCCCCGGGGTCTCCTACAATGAGCAGTTCTTC,CASSPGVSYNEQFF
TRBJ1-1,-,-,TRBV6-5,TGTGCCAGCAACGAGGTGTACACTGAAGCTTTCTTT,CASNEVYTEAFF
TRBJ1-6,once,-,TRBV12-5,TGTGCTAGTGGCCTAGGGGGCTCCTATAATTCACCCCTCCACTTT,CASGLGGSYNSPLHF
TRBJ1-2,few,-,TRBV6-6,TGTGCCAGCTGGTCTGGGGGACTGGGAGGCTACACCTTC,CASWSGGLGGYTF
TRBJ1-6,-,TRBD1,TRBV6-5,TGTGCCAGCAGTCGACAGGGTGTTAATTCACCCCTCCACTTT,CASSRQGVNSPLHF